This entry features one T cell receptor (beta chain) sequence. Its antigen remains unidentified. Unique molecular identifiers were affixed to single, distinct cDNA molecules. TCRdb re-derived calls from the 5' RACE reads in MiXCR, one entry per CDR3 protein. The table lists tens of thousands of distinct CDR3 sequences, more than 12% of them singletons. This record comes from a study of early T cells in non-severe SARS-CoV-2 infection. Study-wide background: RNA in bulk from unsorted whole blood was sequenced, and chains were unpaired.

Germline values: CDR1 SQVTM, CDR2 ANQGSEA. CDR3 length: 11 residues. V gave up 6 bases and J gave up 0 bases, with 6 bases separating them. Study-level results: Private and CD4 specificities were missed by VDJdb matching, which favored anti-spike CD8 responses.

This chain connects TRBV29-1 to TRBJ2-7; the D is unclear. The sequenced material came from whole blood. The source is an adult who was a healthcare worker with PCR-confirmed SARS-CoV-2 infection or an uninfected control (not recorded which). CDR3 amino acids: CSVSTSYEQYF. CDR3 coding DNA: TGCAGCGTAAGTACCTCCTACGAGCAGTACTTC.